This T cell receptor (beta chain) was documented in a study of blood T cell repertoires in COVID-19. Study-wide background: Material from acute and convalescent COVID-19 was sourced from the United States, Italy and Spain. In each case, the material was cDNA or gDNA derived from T cells, B-cell-depleted T cells, or PBMCs.

Original handling: Amplification of reference gene primers was used by the study to estimate nucleated cell counts. Assay: immunoSEQ multiplex PCR; the TCRdb copy retains only in-frame clones and omits some. V, J and clone size are taken as reported in that table, and D and trimming were inferred from the DNA itself. The repertoire holds around 200,000 clones, with about nine tenths as singletons. The V gene's germline CDR1 is SGHDN and CDR2 FVKESK. This CDR3 spans 16 amino acids. Trimming took 4 bases from V and 2 from J, leaving 17 bases between them. The genes are TRBV14 and TRBJ1-1; TRBD1 might be the D (6 bases). This receptor was taken from a man between 65 and 85 years old with active or convalescent COVID-19. Sequenced sample: peripheral blood. The CDR3 loop reads CASSPLPGTINTEAFF. CDR3 DNA sequence: TGTGCCAGCAGCCCGCTACCCGGGACAATCAACACTGAAGCTTTCTTT.